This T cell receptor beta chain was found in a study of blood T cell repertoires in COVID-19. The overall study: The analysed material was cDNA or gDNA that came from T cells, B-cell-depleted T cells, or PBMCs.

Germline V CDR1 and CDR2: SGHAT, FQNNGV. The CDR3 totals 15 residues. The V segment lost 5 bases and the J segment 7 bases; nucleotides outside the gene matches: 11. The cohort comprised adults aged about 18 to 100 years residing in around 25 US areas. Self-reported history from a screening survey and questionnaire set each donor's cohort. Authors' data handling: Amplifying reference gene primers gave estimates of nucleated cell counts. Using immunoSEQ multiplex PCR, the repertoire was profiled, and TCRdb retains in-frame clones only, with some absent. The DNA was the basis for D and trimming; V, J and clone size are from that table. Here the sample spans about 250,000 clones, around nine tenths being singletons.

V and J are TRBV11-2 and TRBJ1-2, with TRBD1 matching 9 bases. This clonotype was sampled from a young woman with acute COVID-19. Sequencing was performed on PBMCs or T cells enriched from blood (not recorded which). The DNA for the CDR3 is TGTGCCAGCAGCCATTCACAGGGGGCGCTTAGTGGCTACACCTTC. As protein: CASSHSQGALSGYTF.